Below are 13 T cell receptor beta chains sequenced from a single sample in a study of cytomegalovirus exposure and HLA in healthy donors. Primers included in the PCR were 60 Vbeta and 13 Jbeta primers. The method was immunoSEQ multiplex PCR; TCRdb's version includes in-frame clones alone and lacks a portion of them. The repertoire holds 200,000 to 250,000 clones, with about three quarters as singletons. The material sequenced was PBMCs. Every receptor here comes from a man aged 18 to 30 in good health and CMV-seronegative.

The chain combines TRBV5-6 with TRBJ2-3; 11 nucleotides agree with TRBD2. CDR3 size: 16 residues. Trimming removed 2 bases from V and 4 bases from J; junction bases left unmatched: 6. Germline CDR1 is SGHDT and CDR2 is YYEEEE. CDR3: CASSLTSGGLADTQYF. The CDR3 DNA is TGTGCCAGCAGCTTAACTAGCGGGGGTCTCGCAGATACGCAGTATTTT.

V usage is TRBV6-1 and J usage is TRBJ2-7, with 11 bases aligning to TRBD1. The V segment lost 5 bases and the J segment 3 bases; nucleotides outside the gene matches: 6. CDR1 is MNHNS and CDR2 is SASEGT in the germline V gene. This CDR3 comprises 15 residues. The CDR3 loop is CASSSPGQGGYEQYF. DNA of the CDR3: TGTGCCAGCAGTTCCCCGGGACAGGGGGGCTACGAGCAGTACTTC.

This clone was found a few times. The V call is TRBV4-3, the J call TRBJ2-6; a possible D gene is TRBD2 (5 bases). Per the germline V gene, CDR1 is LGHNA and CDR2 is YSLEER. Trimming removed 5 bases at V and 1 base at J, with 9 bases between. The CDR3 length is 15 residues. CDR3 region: CASSSGGSGANVLTF. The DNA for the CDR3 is TGCGCCAGCAGCTCCGGAGGATCTGGGGCCAACGTCCTGACTTTC.

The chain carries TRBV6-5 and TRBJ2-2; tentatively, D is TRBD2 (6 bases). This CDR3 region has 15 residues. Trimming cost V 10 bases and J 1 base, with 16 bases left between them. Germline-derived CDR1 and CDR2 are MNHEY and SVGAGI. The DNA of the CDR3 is TGTGCCACTAAGCTGAGGGACTTGAACACCGGGGAGCTGTTTTTT. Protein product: CATKLRDLNTGELFF.

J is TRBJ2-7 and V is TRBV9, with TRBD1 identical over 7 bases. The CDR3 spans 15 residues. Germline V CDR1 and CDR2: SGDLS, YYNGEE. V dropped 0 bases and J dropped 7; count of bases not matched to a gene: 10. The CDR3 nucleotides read TGTGCCAGCAGCGTAGGGGGGACAGCCCCCTTTGAGCAGTACTTC. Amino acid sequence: CASSVGGTAPFEQYF.

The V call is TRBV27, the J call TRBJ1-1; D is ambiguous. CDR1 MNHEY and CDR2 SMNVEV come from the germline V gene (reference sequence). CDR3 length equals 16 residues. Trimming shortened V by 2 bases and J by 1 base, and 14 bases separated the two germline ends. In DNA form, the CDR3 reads TGTGCCAGCAGTTTAGACTGGAGCACCAAGAACACTGAAGCTTTCTTT. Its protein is CASSLDWSTKNTEAFF.

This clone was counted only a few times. The CDR3 region is CASSPPQGSTYEQYF. The CDR3 DNA is TGTGCCAGCTCACCACCGCAGGGCTCAACCTACGAGCAGTACTTC. This sequence joins TRBV18 and TRBJ2-7; a possible D gene is TRBD1 (5 bases). The CDR3 sequence is 15 residues long. Germline V gene sequence: CDR1 KGHSH, CDR2 LQKENI. Trimming pared 0 bases from V and 2 bases from J, leaving 11 bases between.

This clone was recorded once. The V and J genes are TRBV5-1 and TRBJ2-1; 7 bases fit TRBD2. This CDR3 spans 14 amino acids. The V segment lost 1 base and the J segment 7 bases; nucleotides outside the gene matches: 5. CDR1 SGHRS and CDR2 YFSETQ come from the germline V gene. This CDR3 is CASSLTSAGNEQFF. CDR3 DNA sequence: TGCGCCAGCAGCTTGACTAGCGCAGGGAATGAGCAGTTCTTC.

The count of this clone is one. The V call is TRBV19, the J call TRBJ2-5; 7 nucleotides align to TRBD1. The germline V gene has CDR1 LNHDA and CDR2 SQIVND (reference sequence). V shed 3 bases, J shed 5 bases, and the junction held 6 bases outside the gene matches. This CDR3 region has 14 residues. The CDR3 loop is CASSIRGKSETQYF. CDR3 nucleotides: TGTGCCAGTAGTATCAGGGGGAAATCGGAGACCCAGTACTTC.

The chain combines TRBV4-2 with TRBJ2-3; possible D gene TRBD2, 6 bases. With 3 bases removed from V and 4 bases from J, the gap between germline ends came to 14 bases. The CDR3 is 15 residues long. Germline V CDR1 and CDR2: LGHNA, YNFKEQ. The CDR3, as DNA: TGTGCCAGCAGCCAGACCGCCGGGACTGCAGATACGCAGTATTTT. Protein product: CASSQTAGTADTQYF.

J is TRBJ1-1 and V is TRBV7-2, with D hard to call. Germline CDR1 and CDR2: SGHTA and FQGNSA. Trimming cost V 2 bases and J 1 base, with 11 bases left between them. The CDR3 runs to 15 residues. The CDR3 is CASSLWRDSNTEAFF. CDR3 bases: TGTGCCAGCAGCTTATGGCGGGATTCGAACACTGAAGCTTTCTTT. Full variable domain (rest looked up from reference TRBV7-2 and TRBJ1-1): GAGVSQSPSNKVTEKGKDVELRCDPISGHTALYWYRQSLGQGLEFLIYFQGNSAPDKSGLPSDRFSAERTGGSVSTLTIQRTQQEDSAVYLCASSLWRDSNTEAFFGQGTRLTVV.

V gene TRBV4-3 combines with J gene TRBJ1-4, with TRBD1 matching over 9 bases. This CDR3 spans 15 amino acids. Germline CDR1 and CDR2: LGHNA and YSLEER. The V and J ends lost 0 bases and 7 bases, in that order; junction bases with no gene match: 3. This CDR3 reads CASSQDYRGPEKLFF. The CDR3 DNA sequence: TGCGCCAGCAGCCAAGATTACAGGGGGCCTGAAAAACTGTTTTTT.

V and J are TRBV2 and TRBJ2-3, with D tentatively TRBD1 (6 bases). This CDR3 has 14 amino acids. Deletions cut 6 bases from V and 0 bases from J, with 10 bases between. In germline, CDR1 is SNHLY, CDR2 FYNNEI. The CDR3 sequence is CASRWTVSTDTQYF. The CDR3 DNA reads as TGTGCCAGCAGATGGACAGTAAGCACAGATACGCAGTATTTT.